The 14 T cell receptor beta chains below come from one sample, sequenced in a study of blood T cell repertoires in COVID-19. Sequencing was performed with immunoSEQ multiplex PCR; in TCRdb, only in-frame clones are kept and a portion is missing. The sample includes approximately 130,000 clones, roughly 79% of them seen just once. The sequenced sample was peripheral blood. Receptor source: a human donor in a cohort sampled during active COVID-19.

This rearrangement joins TRBV10-2 to TRBJ1-1, with TRBD1 matching over 10 bases. Germline CDR1 and CDR2: WSHSY and SAAADI. This CDR3 is 15 amino acids long. The V segment lost 0 bases and the J segment 3 bases; nucleotides outside the gene matches: 1. The DNA for the CDR3 is TGCGCCAGCAGTGAGTCGGGACAGGGGCACACTGAAGCTTTCTTT. Amino acid sequence: CASSESGQGHTEAFF.

V usage is TRBV6-2 or TRBV6-3 and J usage is TRBJ1-2, with D possibly matching TRBD1 (6 bases). V dropped 6 bases and J dropped 4 bases, with 18 bases sitting between them. The germline V gene has CDR1 MNHEY and CDR2 SVGEGT. This CDR3 has 15 amino acids. CDR3 loop: CASSHSRGQIYGYTF. CDR3 DNA sequence: TGTGCCAGCAGCCATTCAAGAGGACAGATCTATGGCTACACCTTC.

V is TRBV10-3 and J is TRBJ2-3; a weak D match, TRBD2 (5 bases). CDR1 is ENHRY, CDR2 SYGVKD, per germline. V was pared by 1 base and J by 6 bases, with 11 bases between. The CDR3 totals 14 residues. Here the CDR3 DNA reads TGTGCCATCAGTGAGTTGGAGGCGTGGGATACGCAGTATTTT. It translates to CAISELEAWDTQYF.

This clone was picked up one time. The V and J genes are TRBV5-4 and TRBJ2-3; TRBD2 aligns across 13 bases. The germline CDR1 and CDR2 sequences are SGHNT and YYREEE (reference sequence). There are 16 residues in the CDR3. Trimming at V came to 2 bases and at J to 3 bases, leaving 3 bases not matched to a gene. The CDR3 sequence: CASSFRTSGRTDTQYF. Written as DNA, the CDR3 is TGTGCCAGCAGCTTCCGGACTAGCGGGAGAACAGATACGCAGTATTTT.

In DNA, the CDR3 is TGTGCCAGCTCCCCACGGGGGAGGCGGGGGGCCTCCGGGGCCAACGTCCTGACTTTC. Protein sequence: CASSPRGRRGASGANVLTF. The genes are TRBV9 and TRBJ2-6, with TRBD2 matching 8 bases. V was clipped by 7 bases and J by 4 bases; unmatched bases: 19. Germline V CDR1 and CDR2: SGDLS, YYNGEE. CDR3 length: 19 residues. Filled out from reference TRBV9 and TRBJ2-6, the complete variable domain reads DSGVTQTPKHLITATGQRVTLRCSPRSGDLSVYWYQQSLDQGLQFLIQYYNGEERAKGNILERFSAQQFPDLHSELNLSSLELGDSALYFCASSPRGRRGASGANVLTFGAGSRLTVL.

The rearrangement links TRBV19 to TRBJ2-5; 7 positions agree with TRBD1. Per the germline V gene, CDR1 is LNHDA and CDR2 is SQIVND (reference sequence). V trimming: 5 bases; J trimming: 5 bases; junction bases outside the gene matches: 8. This CDR3 is built from 14 residues. The CDR3 is CASSGTVSSETQYF. The CDR3 DNA is TGTGCCAGTAGTGGGACAGTAAGCTCGGAGACCCAGTACTTC.

V gene TRBV2 combines with J gene TRBJ2-7; D is unresolved. The CDR3 covers 12 residues. Trimming removed 6 bases from V and 6 bases from J, with 12 bases in between. Germline V gene sequence: CDR1 SNHLY, CDR2 FYNNEI. CDR3 amino acids: CASRENGLEQYF. The CDR3 region has the DNA TGTGCCAGCAGGGAGAACGGCCTCGAGCAGTACTTC.

V is TRBV30 and J is TRBJ1-1; D gene ambiguous. Germline V gene data show CDR1 as GTSNPN and CDR2 as SVGIG (reference sequence). The V end was cut by 0 bases, the J end by 4 bases, with 3 bases between. CDR3 length: 11 residues. The CDR3 sequence: CAWSVSTEAFF. CDR3 bases: TGTGCCTGGAGTGTCTCCACTGAAGCTTTCTTT. The full variable domain, completed using reference TRBV30 and TRBJ1-1, is SQTIHQWPATLVQPVGSPLSLECTVEGTSNPNLYWYRQAAGRGLQLLFYSVGIGQISSEVPQNLSASRPQDRQFILSSKKLLLSDSGFYLCAWSVSTEAFFGQGTRLTVV.

The chain couples TRBV7-8 to TRBJ2-7; 8 nucleotides match TRBD1. J gave up 0 bases and V 4 bases, and 5 bases lay outside the gene matches. From germline, CDR1 is SGHVS and CDR2 FQNEAQ. The CDR3 sequence is 15 residues long. This CDR3 reads CASSSAGTGSYEQYF. Written as DNA, the CDR3 is TGTGCCAGCAGCTCTGCCGGGACAGGCTCCTACGAGCAGTACTTC.

Worth noting for this clone: Relative to the germline gene, one junction end is altered; a read error may explain this. The chain has TRBV6-5 and TRBJ1-5; D might be TRBD1 (5 bases). Germline V gene data show CDR1 as MNHEY and CDR2 as SVGAGI. CDR3 size: 14 residues. In nucleotides, the CDR3 is TGTGCCAGCATTTACCAAGGGGCCGGCCAGCCCCAGCATTTT. Amino acids: CASIYQGAGQPQHF.

There are a few counts of this clone. The rearrangement links TRBV10-3 to TRBJ1-2; unclear D gene. CDR3 size: 13 residues. V was shortened by 4 bases and J by 4 bases, with 10 bases between the two germline ends. Germline V lookup: CDR1 ENHRY, CDR2 SYGVKD. The CDR3 region has the DNA TGTGCCATCAGTGTGCGAACCCTCTATGGCTACACCTTC. This translates into CAISVRTLYGYTF.

This rearrangement joins TRBV28 to TRBJ2-7; D gene uncertain. This CDR3 is built from 13 residues. The V and J ends lost 5 bases and 6 bases respectively, with 14 bases between them. The germline V gene has CDR1 MDHEN and CDR2 SYDVKM. For the CDR3, the DNA is TGTGCCAGCAGTCCCCGTTTGTCCGGCGAGCAGTACTTC. Amino acid sequence: CASSPRLSGEQYF.

J is TRBJ2-3 and V is TRBV27; 8 nucleotides agree with TRBD2. The CDR3 spans 17 residues. Looked up from germline, CDR1 is MNHEY and CDR2 is SMNVEV (reference sequence). Trimming at V came to 4 bases and at J to 3 bases, leaving 12 bases not matched to a gene. CDR3 DNA sequence: TGTGCCAGCAGTTCTTCAGGATCCGGGGGGGCTACAGATACGCAGTATTTT. Protein sequence: CASSSSGSGGATDTQYF.

CDR3 loop: CASSYSGTRPSYTF. CDR3 DNA sequence: TGTGCCAGCAGTTACTCGGGGACACGACCCAGCTACACCTTC. This chain links TRBV6-2 or TRBV6-3 with TRBJ1-2; possible D gene TRBD1, 6 bases. Germline V gives CDR1 MNHEY, CDR2 SVGEGT. V was shortened by 0 bases and J by 9 bases, with 14 bases between the two germline ends. The CDR3 has 14 residues.